This T cell receptor (beta chain) was recorded in a study of siplizumab effects on memory and regulatory T cells. A word on this clone: Its antigen is undetermined. The germline gene is not matched at one end of the junction; a read error may be the cause.

The germline V gene encodes CDR1 SGHTA and CDR2 FQGNSA. The CDR3 length is 16 residues. Study-wide points: No assignable naive or memory phenotype existed for roughly 80-97% of proliferating CD4+ or CD8+ clones. Among alloreactive clones, only a minor fraction mapped to unstimulated subsets.

Around 10^5 TCR templates per sample were assayed. The method was immunoSEQ multiplex PCR; TCRdb's version includes in-frame clones alone and lacks a portion of them. Here the sample spans about 87,000 clones, 85% to 90% being singletons. This chain uses TRBV7-2 with TRBJ2-7; a weak D match, TRBD1 (6 bases). The specimen was CD4+ T cells sorted from blood. The receptor was isolated from a human donor in good health. This CDR3 is CASSLGSIGGAGALMF. For the CDR3, the DNA is TGTGCCAGCAGCTTAGGGTCCATAGGGGGAGCCGGGGCTCTCATGTTC.